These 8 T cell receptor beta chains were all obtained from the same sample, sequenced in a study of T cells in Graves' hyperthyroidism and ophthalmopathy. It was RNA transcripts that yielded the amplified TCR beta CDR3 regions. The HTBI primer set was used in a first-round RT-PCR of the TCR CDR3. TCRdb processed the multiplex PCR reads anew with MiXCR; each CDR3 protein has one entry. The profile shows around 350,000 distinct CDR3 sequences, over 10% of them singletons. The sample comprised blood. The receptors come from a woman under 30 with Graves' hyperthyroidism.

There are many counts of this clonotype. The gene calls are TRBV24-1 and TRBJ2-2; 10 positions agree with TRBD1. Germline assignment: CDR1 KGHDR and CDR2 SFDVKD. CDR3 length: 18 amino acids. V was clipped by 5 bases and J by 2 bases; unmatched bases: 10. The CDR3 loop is CATSGTGTGVGNTGELFF. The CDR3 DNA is TGTGCCACCAGTGGCACCGGGACAGGGGTGGGCAACACCGGGGAGCTGTTTTTT.

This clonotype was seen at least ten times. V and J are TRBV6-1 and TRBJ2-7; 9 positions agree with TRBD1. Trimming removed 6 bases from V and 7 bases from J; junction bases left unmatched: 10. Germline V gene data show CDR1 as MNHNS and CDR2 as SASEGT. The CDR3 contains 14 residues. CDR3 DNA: TGTGCCAGCAGGCACCGGGACAGGGATGGTGAGCAGTACTTC. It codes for CASRHRDRDGEQYF.

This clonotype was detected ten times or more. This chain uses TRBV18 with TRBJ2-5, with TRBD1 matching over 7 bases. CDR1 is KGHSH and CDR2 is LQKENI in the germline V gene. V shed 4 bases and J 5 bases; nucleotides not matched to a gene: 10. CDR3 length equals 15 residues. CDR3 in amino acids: CASSHSGTVRETQYF. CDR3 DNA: TGTGCCAGCTCACATTCCGGGACAGTCAGGGAGACCCAGTACTTC.

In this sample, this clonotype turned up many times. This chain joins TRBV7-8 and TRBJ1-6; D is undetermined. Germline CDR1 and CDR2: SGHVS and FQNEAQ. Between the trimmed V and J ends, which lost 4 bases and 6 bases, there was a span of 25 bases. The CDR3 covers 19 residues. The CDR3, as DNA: TGTGCCAGCAGCTCTCCCCAACCGGGAGATCTCCCACCTAATTCACCCCTCCACTTT. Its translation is CASSSPQPGDLPPNSPLHF. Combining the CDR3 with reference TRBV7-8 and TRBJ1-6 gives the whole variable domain GAGVSQSPRYKVAKRGQDVALRCDPISGHVSLFWYQQALGQGPEFLTYFQNEAQLDKSGLPSDRFFAERPEGSVSTLKIQRTQQEDSAVYLCASSSPQPGDLPPNSPLHFGNGTRLTVT.

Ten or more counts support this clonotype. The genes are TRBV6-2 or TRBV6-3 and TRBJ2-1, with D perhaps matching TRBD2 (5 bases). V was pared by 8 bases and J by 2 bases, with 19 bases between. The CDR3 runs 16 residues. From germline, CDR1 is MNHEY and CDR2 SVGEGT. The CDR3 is CASERLGGSTYNEQFF. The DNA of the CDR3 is TGTGCCAGCGAACGGCTCGGTGGGAGCACCTACAATGAGCAGTTCTTC.

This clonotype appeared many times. The CDR3 DNA reads TGTGCCAGCAGCCAAGGGGCGGCTGAAGCTTTCTTT. Protein sequence: CASSQGAAEAFF. V and J are TRBV3-1 and TRBJ1-1; D not resolved. The CDR3 covers 12 residues. The germline V gene encodes CDR1 LGHDT and CDR2 YNNKEL (reference sequence). The V and J ends lost 1 base and 6 bases respectively, with 6 bases between them.

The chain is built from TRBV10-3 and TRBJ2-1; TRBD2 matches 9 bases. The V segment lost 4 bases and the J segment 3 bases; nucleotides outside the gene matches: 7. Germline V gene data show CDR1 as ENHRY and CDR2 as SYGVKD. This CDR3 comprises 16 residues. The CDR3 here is CAISVGAGGDYNEQFF. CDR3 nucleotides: TGTGCCATCAGTGTGGGAGCGGGAGGAGACTACAATGAGCAGTTCTTC.

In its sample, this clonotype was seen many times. As DNA, the CDR3 is TGTGCCAGCAGTTACGCGACTAGCCCAGGGGGAAAAGAGACCCAGTACTTC. Translating gives CASSYATSPGGKETQYF. The V call is TRBV6-2 or TRBV6-3, the J call TRBJ2-5; perhaps D is TRBD1 or TRBD2 (7 bases each). V lost 2 bases and J lost 3, with 19 bases in between. CDR3 length: 17 residues. Looked up from germline, CDR1 is MNHEY and CDR2 is SVGEGT.